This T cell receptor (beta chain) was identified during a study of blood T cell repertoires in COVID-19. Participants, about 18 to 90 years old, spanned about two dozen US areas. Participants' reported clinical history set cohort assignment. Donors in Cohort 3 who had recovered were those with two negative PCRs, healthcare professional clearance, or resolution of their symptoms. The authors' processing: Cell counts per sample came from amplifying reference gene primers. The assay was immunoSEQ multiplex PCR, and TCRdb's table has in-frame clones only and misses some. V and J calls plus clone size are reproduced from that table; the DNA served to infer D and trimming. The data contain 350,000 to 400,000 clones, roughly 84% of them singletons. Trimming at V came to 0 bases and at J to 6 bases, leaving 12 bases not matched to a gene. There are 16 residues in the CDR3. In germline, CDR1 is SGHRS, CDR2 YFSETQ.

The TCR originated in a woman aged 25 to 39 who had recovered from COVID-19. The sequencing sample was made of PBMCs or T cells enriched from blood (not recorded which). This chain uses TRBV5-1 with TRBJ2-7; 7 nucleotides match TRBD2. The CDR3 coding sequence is TGCGCCAGCAGCTTGGTGGAAAGCGGGGCCCCTCGCGAGCAGTACTTC. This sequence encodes CASSLVESGAPREQYF. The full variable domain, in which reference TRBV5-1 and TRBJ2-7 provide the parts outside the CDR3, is KAGVTQTPRYLIKTRGQQVTLSCSPISGHRSVSWYQQTPGQGLQFLFEYFSETQRNKGNFPGRFSGRQFSNSRSEMNVSTLELGDSALYLCASSLVESGAPREQYFGPGTRLTVT.